The 28 T cell receptor beta chains below come from one sample, sequenced in a study of blood T cells in healthy people across ages. Combining a sample-barcoded 5' primer with a J-beta primer mix, a second PCR ran for about 7 to 12 cycles. TCRdb called the 5' RACE reads again in MiXCR, with one record for every CDR3 protein. There are 780,000 or so distinct CDR3 sequences in the sample; around half occur only once, and about 38% lies in the top ten. Input material: blood. These receptors originate from an older man in good health.

The chain combines TRBV6-1 with TRBJ1-4; D call uncertain. V shed 4 bases and J shed 7 bases, with 13 bases lying between them. Germline assignment: CDR1 MNHNS and CDR2 SASEGT. CDR3 size: 14 residues. The DNA for the CDR3 is TGTGCCAGCAGTGCCGCGGACTTGGGTGAAAAACTGTTTTTT. It codes for CASSAADLGEKLFF.

The chain recombines TRBV5-1 with TRBJ2-4; D remains ambiguous. Germline assignment: CDR1 SGHRS and CDR2 YFSETQ. The CDR3 covers 15 residues. Trimming pared 0 bases from V and 13 bases from J, leaving 20 bases between. The CDR3 sequence: CASSLAEVPNKEQYF. CDR3 in DNA: TGCGCCAGCAGCTTGGCTGAGGTCCCAAACAAGGAGCAGTACTTC.

This clonotype has more than one count but fewer than ten. The chain has TRBV2 and TRBJ2-2; TRBD1 matches at 9 bases. CDR3 length: 14 residues. V dropped 9 bases and J dropped 4; count of bases not matched to a gene: 6. Germline V gene lookup returns CDR1 SNHLY and CDR2 FYNNEI. DNA for the CDR3: TGTGCCAGAACAGGGGGCGCGGGCACCGGGGAGCTGTTTTTT. Encoded protein: CARTGGAGTGELFF.

The sample holds a few counts of this clonotype. The rearrangement uses TRBV20-1 and TRBJ2-7; D is perhaps TRBD2 (6 bases). The assigned J gene may be wrong: the sequence end matches TRBJ2-5 better. The CDR3 extends over 13 amino acids. Germline V CDR1 and CDR2: DFQATT, SNEGSKA (reference sequence). Here the CDR3 reads CSAKAGLWETQYF. As DNA, the CDR3 is TGCAGTGCGAAGGCGGGGCTTTGGGAGACCCAGTACTTC.

In its sample, this clonotype was seen a few times. This chain connects TRBV27 to TRBJ1-4, with 9 positions matching TRBD1. The germline V gene encodes CDR1 MNHEY and CDR2 SMNVEV (reference sequence). V shed 5 bases, J shed 7 bases, and the junction held 11 bases outside the gene matches. The CDR3 has 16 residues. The CDR3 loop is CASSGQGRGSVEKLFF. CDR3 coding DNA: TGTGCCAGCAGTGGACAGGGGCGCGGGTCAGTTGAAAAACTGTTTTTT. The complete variable domain, with remaining parts taken from reference TRBV27 and TRBJ1-4, reads EAQVTQNPRYLITVTGKKLTVTCSQNMNHEYMSWYRQDPGLGLRQIYYSMNVEVTDKGDVPEGYKVSRKEKRNFPLILESPSPNQTSLYFCASSGQGRGSVEKLFFGSGTQLSVL.

The V gene is TRBV9, the J gene TRBJ2-3; D remains unclear. The length of the CDR3 is 15 residues. Trimming shortened V by 3 bases and J by 1 base, and 12 bases separated the two germline ends. CDR1 and CDR2 from the germline V gene are SGDLS and YYNGEE. CDR3 nucleotides: TGTGCCAGCAGCGCAATGGGCGGTGGCACAGATACGCAGTATTTT. This gives the protein CASSAMGGGTDTQYF.

In its sample, this clonotype was seen a few times. The chain couples TRBV20-1 to TRBJ2-1; tentatively, D is TRBD2 (7 bases). The V gene lost 5 bases and the J gene lost 9 bases, with 11 bases spanning the gap. The CDR3 is 11 residues long. Germline CDR1 reads DFQATT; CDR2 reads SNEGSKA (reference sequence). CDR3 bases: TGCAGTGCTGAGGGGGGGATTGAGCAGTTCTTC. It is translated as CSAEGGIEQFF.

The chain has TRBV10-3 and TRBJ2-1, with D perhaps matching TRBD2 (6 bases). V lost 8 bases, J lost 9 bases, and 17 bases lay in between. The CDR3 runs 13 residues. Per germline, CDR1 ENHRY and CDR2 SYGVKD. This CDR3 reads CAIGEREQTEQFF. CDR3 sequence (DNA): TGTGCCATCGGGGAACGGGAGCAGACTGAGCAGTTCTTC.

This clonotype was seen a handful of times. The genes are TRBV7-2 and TRBJ2-7; D remains ambiguous. Trimming pared 5 bases from V and 9 bases from J, leaving 14 bases between. The CDR3 contains 12 residues. Germline assignment: CDR1 SGHTA and CDR2 FQGNSA. For the CDR3, the DNA is TGTGCCAGCAGCCCTCGTCGTCCCCGGCAGTACTTC. It yields the protein CASSPRRPRQYF.

This clonotype was observed many times. The J gene is TRBJ2-7, the V gene TRBV9, with 10 nucleotides matching TRBD1. CDR3 size: 15 residues. Germline values: CDR1 SGDLS, CDR2 YYNGEE. J lost 6 bases, V lost 0 bases, and 6 bases had no gene match. In DNA, the CDR3 is TGTGCCAGCAGCGTAGCGGGACAGGGGAATCTCGAGCAGTACTTC. Translating gives CASSVAGQGNLEQYF.

This rearrangement joins TRBV10-1 to TRBJ2-3; TRBD1 matches at 12 bases. Trimming cost V 7 bases and J 14 bases; bases outside gene matches: 16. Per germline, CDR1 WNHNN and CDR2 SYGVQD (reference sequence). This CDR3 has 15 amino acids. The CDR3 nucleotides read TGCGCCAGCAATCCCGGGACAGGGGGCAACAGATACGCGTATTTT. Protein: CASNPGTGGNRYAYF.

The rearrangement uses TRBV15 and TRBJ2-3; 10 bases match TRBD2. J was trimmed by 3 bases and V by 0 bases; bases with no gene match: 9. The CDR3 contains 18 residues. CDR1 LNHNV and CDR2 YYDKDF come from the germline V gene (reference sequence). CDR3 region: CATSRDQASGSRTDTQYF. The CDR3 DNA sequence: TGTGCCACCAGCAGAGATCAGGCTAGCGGGAGTAGGACAGATACGCAGTATTTT.

This sequence joins TRBV6-1 and TRBJ1-4, with 9 bases aligning to TRBD1. The CDR3 is 13 amino acids. V dropped 8 bases and J dropped 4; count of bases not matched to a gene: 2. Germline loops: CDR1 MNHNS, CDR2 SASEGT. The CDR3 bases are TGTGCCAGCGGGGACAGGGTTAATGAAAAACTGTTTTTT. Translating it yields CASGDRVNEKLFF.

This chain links TRBV7-6 with TRBJ2-7; possibly TRBD2 for D (5 bases). Germline CDR1 and CDR2: SGHVS and FNYEAQ. The CDR3 totals 14 residues. Trimming left V 11 bases short and J 1 base short, with 18 bases between. The CDR3 spells CAPSQRTDSYEQYF. CDR3 coding DNA: TGTGCCCCCAGCCAACGGACTGATTCCTACGAGCAGTACTTC.

This clonotype was seen a handful of times. V is TRBV5-1 and J is TRBJ2-5; D is ambiguous. The CDR3 has 15 residues. CDR1 SGHRS and CDR2 YFSETQ come from the germline V gene. V lost 2 bases, J lost 0 bases, and 11 bases lay in between. CDR3 DNA: TGCGCCAGCAGCTTTAGCACTTCTTACCAAGAGACCCAGTACTTC. Amino acid sequence: CASSFSTSYQETQYF.

This rearrangement joins TRBV7-3 to TRBJ2-3; 9 positions agree with TRBD2. The CDR3 runs to 15 residues. The ends lost 2 bases at V and 4 bases at J; junction bases unmatched: 4. In germline, CDR1 is SGHTA, CDR2 FQGTGA. The CDR3 sequence: CASSLAGGRADTQYF. The CDR3 DNA is TGTGCCAGCAGCTTAGCGGGAGGGCGAGCAGATACGCAGTATTTT.

The chain is built from TRBV13 and TRBJ2-1; 11 bases map to TRBD2. In germline, CDR1 is PRHDT, CDR2 FYEKMQ (reference sequence). The CDR3 is 15 amino acids. After removal of 4 bases from V and 6 bases from J, the junction contained 5 bases not matched to a gene. The CDR3 here is CASSSGTSGVNEQFF. CDR3 coding DNA: TGTGCCAGCAGCTCGGGGACTAGCGGAGTCAATGAGCAGTTCTTC.

This clonotype turned up a few times. The V and J genes are TRBV29-1 and TRBJ1-5, with TRBD1 matching over 7 bases. Per the germline V gene, CDR1 is SQVTM and CDR2 is ANQGSEA. The V and J ends lost 4 bases and 2 bases, in that order; junction bases with no gene match: 2. The CDR3 runs to 13 residues. The CDR3 protein is CSVATGGNQPQHF. The CDR3 nucleotides read TGCAGCGTTGCAACAGGGGGCAATCAGCCCCAGCATTTT.

The J gene is TRBJ1-6, the V gene TRBV12-3 or TRBV12-4; D may be TRBD1 (6 bases). The V gene lost 7 bases and the J gene lost 9 bases, with 19 bases spanning the gap. The CDR3 spans 15 residues. CDR3 loop: CASISGARRGSPLHF. The DNA for the CDR3 is TGTGCCAGCATCTCGGGGGCCCGAAGGGGTTCACCCCTCCACTTT.

This clonotype was detected a few times. The V call is TRBV6-5, the J call TRBJ1-1, with a tentative D call TRBD1 (6 bases). The germline gives CDR1 MNHEY, CDR2 SVGAGI. The CDR3 covers 14 residues. Between the trimmed V and J ends, which lost 4 bases and 1 base, there was a span of 10 bases. The CDR3 is CASSSGRGNTEAFF. The CDR3 DNA reads TGTGCCAGCAGTTCTGGCAGGGGGAACACTGAAGCTTTCTTT.

In its sample, this clonotype was seen a few times. The V call is TRBV29-1, the J call TRBJ2-7; 7 nucleotides match TRBD2. The CDR3 is 14 amino acids. J was trimmed by 5 bases and V by 4 bases; bases with no gene match: 11. From germline, CDR1 is SQVTM and CDR2 ANQGSEA. Here the CDR3 DNA reads TGCAGCGTTGGCCGGCTTAGCGGGTACAACGAGCAGTACTTC. Translating gives CSVGRLSGYNEQYF.

This rearrangement joins TRBV14 to TRBJ2-1, with D tentatively TRBD1 (5 bases). Germline loops: CDR1 SGHDN, CDR2 FVKESK. V was pared by 1 base and J by 4 bases, with 11 bases between. The CDR3 is 15 residues long. The CDR3 DNA reads TGTGCCAGCAGCCAAGGGCTAGGGGCGTACAATGAGCAGTTCTTC. Its protein is CASSQGLGAYNEQFF.

The rearrangement uses TRBV6-1 and TRBJ1-5; no reliable D call. Germline assignment: CDR1 MNHNS and CDR2 SASEGT. The length of the CDR3 is 13 residues. Trimming removed 0 bases at V and 7 bases at J, with 7 bases between. The CDR3 is CASSEAVSQPQHF. The CDR3 DNA follows: TGTGCCAGCAGTGAAGCCGTGAGCCAGCCCCAGCATTTT.

V usage is TRBV27 and J usage is TRBJ2-3; 12 bases align to TRBD2. This CDR3 region has 17 residues. Germline CDR1 is MNHEY and CDR2 is SMNVEV (reference sequence). V was pared by 6 bases and J by 2 bases, with 9 bases of the junction left unmatched. The CDR3 loop is CASSLLAGGINTDTQYF. The CDR3 DNA follows: TGTGCCAGCAGCCTACTAGCGGGAGGAATTAACACAGATACGCAGTATTTT.

J is TRBJ2-1 and V is TRBV5-1; possibly TRBD2 for D (6 bases). V was clipped by 4 bases and J by 5 bases, with 10 bases between them. The germline CDR1 and CDR2 sequences are SGHRS and YFSETQ. The CDR3 runs to 13 residues. The CDR3 here is CASSVSGDNEQFF. DNA of the CDR3: TGCGCCAGCAGCGTGTCGGGAGACAATGAGCAGTTCTTC.

This clonotype appeared once. The chain links TRBV3-1 to TRBJ2-4; no reliable D call. The end of the DNA is better explained by TRBJ2-5, so the J call may be wrong. Per the germline V gene, CDR1 is LGHDT and CDR2 is YNNKEL (reference sequence). The CDR3 has 15 residues. CDR3 sequence reads: CASSQDGTIQETQYF. The CDR3 DNA reads TGTGCCAGCAGCCAAGACGGAACCATCCAAGAGACCCAGTACTTC.

The J gene is TRBJ2-3, the V gene TRBV20-1, with a possible D match to TRBD2 (5 bases). V lost 3 bases and J lost 4, with 14 bases in between. The CDR3 loop spans 14 amino acids. Germline CDR1 DFQATT, CDR2 SNEGSKA (reference sequence). This CDR3 is CSARGQRSSDTQYF. CDR3 nucleotide sequence: TGCAGTGCTAGGGGCCAGCGGTCTTCAGATACGCAGTATTTT.

The chain has TRBV6-1 and TRBJ2-1, with D maybe TRBD2 (6 bases). This CDR3 is 18 amino acids long. CDR1 and CDR2 (germline): MNHNS, SASEGT. V lost 1 base and J lost 0, with 16 bases in between. The CDR3 nucleotides are TGTGCCAGCAGTGAAGATGGGAGGACGATCAGCTCCTACAATGAGCAGTTCTTC. It yields the protein CASSEDGRTISSYNEQFF.